This T cell receptor beta chain comes out of a study of tumor-infiltrating lymphocytes in primary liver carcinoma. Turning to the study itself: Each sample had roughly 3.5 to 7.5 million productive TCRbeta reads regardless of tissue type. Study findings and constraints: Lesser overlap characterized tumor-adjacent and tumor-blood pairs relative to tumor region pairs. Blood had a significantly lower top-250-clone fraction than tumors did (p = 0.039).

As regards this clonotype: Its antigen is currently unknown. An end of the junction does not agree with germline; a read error may underlie this.

The germline V gene has CDR1 MNHEY and CDR2 SVGEGT. CDR3 length: 15 residues. Taking 20-30 mg of unsorted bulk tissue, the authors co-extracted RNA and DNA. With a constant-region primer, TCR beta cDNA was made from around 520 ng of total RNA. Construction of TCR beta libraries relied on three successive nested multiplex PCR rounds employing slightly modified ARM-PCR. The first two PCR rounds used TRBV1-TRBV30 forward primers with a C-beta reverse primer, nine to ten cycles each. TCRdb called the multiplex PCR reads again in MiXCR, with one record for every CDR3 protein. Altogether about 110,000 distinct CDR3 sequences are present, roughly 80% being singletons, with the ten largest covering about a fifth.

The clonotype originates from a man aged 35 to 55 with primary liver carcinoma and hepatitis B virus infection. The sequencing sample was made of liver tumor tissue from sampling region 3. This sample's subset: tumor region T3, left-lateral pole. The rearrangement joins TRBV6-2 or TRBV6-3 to TRBJ1-5, with 9 bases lining up with TRBD1. The CDR3 region has the DNA TGTGTCAGCAGCGCATGGGACAGGGTAAATCAGCCCCAGCATTTT. Protein: CVSSAWDRVNQPQHF.